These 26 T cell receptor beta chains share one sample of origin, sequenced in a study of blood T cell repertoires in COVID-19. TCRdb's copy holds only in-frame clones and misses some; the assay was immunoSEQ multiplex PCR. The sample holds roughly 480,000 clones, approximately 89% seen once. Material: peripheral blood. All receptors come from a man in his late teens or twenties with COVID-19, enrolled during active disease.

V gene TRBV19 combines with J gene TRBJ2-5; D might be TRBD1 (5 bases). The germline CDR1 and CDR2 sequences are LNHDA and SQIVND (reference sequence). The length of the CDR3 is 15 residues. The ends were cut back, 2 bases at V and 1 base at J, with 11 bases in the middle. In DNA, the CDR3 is TGTGCCAGTAGTATAATCCCAGGGCCCCAAGAGACCCAGTACTTC. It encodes CASSIIPGPQETQYF.

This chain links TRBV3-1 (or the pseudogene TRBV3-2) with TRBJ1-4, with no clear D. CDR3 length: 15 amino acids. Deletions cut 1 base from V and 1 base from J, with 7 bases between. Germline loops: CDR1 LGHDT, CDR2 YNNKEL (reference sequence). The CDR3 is CASSQVPGTNEKLFF. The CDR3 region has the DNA TGTGCCAGCAGCCAAGTTCCGGGAACTAATGAAAAACTGTTTTTT.

The CDR3 DNA reads TGTGCCACCAGCCGTTACGGGACTAGCACCACAGATACGCAGTATTTT. The encoded protein is CATSRYGTSTTDTQYF. This sequence joins TRBV15 and TRBJ2-3, with 9 bases fitting TRBD2. Losses at the gene ends were 5 bases for V and 2 bases for J; bases not matched to a gene: 8. The CDR3 sequence is 16 residues long. Per germline, CDR1 LNHNV and CDR2 YYDKDF (reference sequence).

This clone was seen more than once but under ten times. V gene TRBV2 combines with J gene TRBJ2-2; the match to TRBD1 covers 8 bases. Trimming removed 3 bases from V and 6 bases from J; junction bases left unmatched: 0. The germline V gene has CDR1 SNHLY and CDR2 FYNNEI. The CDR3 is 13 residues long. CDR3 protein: CASSDRGPGELFF. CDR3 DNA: TGTGCCAGCAGTGACAGGGGGCCCGGGGAGCTGTTTTTT.

CDR3 amino acids: CASSNGQVTYEQYF. The DNA of the CDR3 is TGTGCCAGCAGCAACGGACAGGTAACCTACGAGCAGTACTTC. V is TRBV5-4 and J is TRBJ2-7; TRBD1 agrees at 7 bases. Germline V gives CDR1 SGHNT, CDR2 YYREEE (reference sequence). J lost 2 bases, V lost 4 bases, and 6 bases had no gene match. The CDR3 has 14 amino acids.

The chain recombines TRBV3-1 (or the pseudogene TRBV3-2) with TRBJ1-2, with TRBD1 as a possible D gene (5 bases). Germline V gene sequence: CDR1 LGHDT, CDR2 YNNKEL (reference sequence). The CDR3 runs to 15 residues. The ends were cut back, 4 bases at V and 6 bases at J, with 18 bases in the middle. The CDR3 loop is CASSRHNLGLNGYTF. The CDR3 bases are TGTGCCAGCAGCCGACATAACCTGGGGCTAAATGGCTACACCTTC.

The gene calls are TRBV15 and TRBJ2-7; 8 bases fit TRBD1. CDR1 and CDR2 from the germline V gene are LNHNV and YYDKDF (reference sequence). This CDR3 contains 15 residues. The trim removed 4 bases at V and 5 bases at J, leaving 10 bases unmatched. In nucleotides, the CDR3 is TGTGCCACCAGCAATTACCGGGACAGGCTCAACGAGCAGTACTTC. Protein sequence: CATSNYRDRLNEQYF.

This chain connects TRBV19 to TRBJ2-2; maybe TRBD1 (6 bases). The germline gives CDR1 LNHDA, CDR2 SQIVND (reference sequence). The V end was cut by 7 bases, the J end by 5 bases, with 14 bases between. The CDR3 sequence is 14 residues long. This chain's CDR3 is CASKAGRGTGELFF. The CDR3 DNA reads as TGTGCCAGTAAGGCGGGCAGGGGAACCGGGGAGCTGTTTTTT.

CDR3 residues: CASSQIPGTGETQYF. For the CDR3, the DNA is TGTGCCAGCAGCCAAATCCCCGGGACAGGAGAGACCCAGTACTTC. V is TRBV7-3 and J is TRBJ2-5; 8 bases align to TRBD1. The J segment lost 4 bases and the V segment lost 5 bases, leaving 9 bases of the junction unmatched. Germline V gene sequence: CDR1 SGHTA, CDR2 FQGTGA. The CDR3 sequence is 15 residues long.

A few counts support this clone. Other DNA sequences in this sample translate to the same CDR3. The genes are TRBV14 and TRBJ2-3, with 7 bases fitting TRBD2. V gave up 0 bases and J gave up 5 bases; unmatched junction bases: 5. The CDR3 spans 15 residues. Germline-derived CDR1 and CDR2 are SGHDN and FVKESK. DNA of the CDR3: TGTGCCAGCAGCCAAGAAATCGGCGGGGGAGATACGCAGTATTTT. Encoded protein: CASSQEIGGGDTQYF.

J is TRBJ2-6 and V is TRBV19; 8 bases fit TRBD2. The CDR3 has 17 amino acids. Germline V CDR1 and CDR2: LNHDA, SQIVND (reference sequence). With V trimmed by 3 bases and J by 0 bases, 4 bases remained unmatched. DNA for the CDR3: TGTGCCAGTAGTATTGGACTAGCCAGCTCTGGGGCCAACGTCCTGACTTTC. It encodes CASSIGLASSGANVLTF.

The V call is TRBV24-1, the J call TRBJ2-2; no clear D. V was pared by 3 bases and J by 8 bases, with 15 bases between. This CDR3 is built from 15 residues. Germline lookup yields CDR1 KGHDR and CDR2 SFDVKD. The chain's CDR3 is CATSDRSYRIGELFF. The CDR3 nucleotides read TGTGCCACCAGTGATCGGTCCTACAGAATTGGGGAGCTGTTTTTT.

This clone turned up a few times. The CDR3 region is CASNHWDSSQIFSGEQYF. Written as DNA, the CDR3 is TGTGCCAGCAACCACTGGGACAGCTCTCAAATTTTCTCGGGCGAGCAGTACTTC. This chain connects TRBV14 to TRBJ2-7; 7 positions match TRBD1. Germline V gene data show CDR1 as SGHDN and CDR2 as FVKESK. The V and J ends lost 7 bases and 6 bases, in that order; junction bases with no gene match: 24. This CDR3 is 18 amino acids long.

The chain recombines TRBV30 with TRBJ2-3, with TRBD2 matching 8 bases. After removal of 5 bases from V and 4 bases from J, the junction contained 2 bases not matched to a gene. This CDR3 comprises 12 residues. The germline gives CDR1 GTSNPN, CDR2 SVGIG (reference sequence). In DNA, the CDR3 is TGTGCCTGGGGGCGGGAGGCAGATACGCAGTATTTT. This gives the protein CAWGREADTQYF.

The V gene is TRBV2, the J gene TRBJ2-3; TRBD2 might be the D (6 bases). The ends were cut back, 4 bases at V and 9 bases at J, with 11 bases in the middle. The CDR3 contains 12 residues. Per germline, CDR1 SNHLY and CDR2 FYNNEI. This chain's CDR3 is CASSGGVETQYF. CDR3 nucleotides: TGTGCCAGCAGTGGGGGGGTAGAAACGCAGTATTTT. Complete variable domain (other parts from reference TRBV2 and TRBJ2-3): EPEVTQTPSHQVTQMGQEVILRCVPISNHLYFYWYRQILGQKVEFLVSFYNNEISEKSEIFDDQFSVERPDGSNFTLKIRSTKLEDSAMYFCASSGGVETQYFGPGTRLTVL.

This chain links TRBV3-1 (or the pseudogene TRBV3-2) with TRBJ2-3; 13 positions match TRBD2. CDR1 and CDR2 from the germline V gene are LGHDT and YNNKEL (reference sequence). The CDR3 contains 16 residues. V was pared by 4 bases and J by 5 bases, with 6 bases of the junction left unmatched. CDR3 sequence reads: CASSPLLAGGIDTQYF. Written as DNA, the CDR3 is TGTGCCAGCAGCCCCTTACTAGCGGGAGGGATAGATACGCAGTATTTT.

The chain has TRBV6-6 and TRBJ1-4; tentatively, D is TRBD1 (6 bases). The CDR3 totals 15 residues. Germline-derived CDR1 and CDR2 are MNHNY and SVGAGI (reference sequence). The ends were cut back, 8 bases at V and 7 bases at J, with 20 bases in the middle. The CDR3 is CASRGGTGPSEKLFF. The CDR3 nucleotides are TGTGCCAGCCGGGGGGGCACAGGCCCTAGTGAAAAACTGTTTTTT.

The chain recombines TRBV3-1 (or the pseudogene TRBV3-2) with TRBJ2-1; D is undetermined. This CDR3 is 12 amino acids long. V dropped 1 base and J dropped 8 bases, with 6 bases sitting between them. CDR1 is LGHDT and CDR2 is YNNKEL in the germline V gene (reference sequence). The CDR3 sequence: CASSQGSYEQFF. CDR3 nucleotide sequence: TGTGCCAGCAGCCAAGGTAGCTATGAGCAGTTCTTC.

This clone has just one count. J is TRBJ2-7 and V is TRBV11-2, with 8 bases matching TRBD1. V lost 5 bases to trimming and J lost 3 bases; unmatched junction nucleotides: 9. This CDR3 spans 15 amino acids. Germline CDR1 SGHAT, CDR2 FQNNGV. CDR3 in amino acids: CASSGLRDRNYEQYF. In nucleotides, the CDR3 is TGTGCCAGCAGCGGCTTAAGGGACAGGAACTACGAGCAGTACTTC. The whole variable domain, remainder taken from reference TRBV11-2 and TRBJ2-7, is EAGVAQSPRYKIIEKRQSVAFWCNPISGHATLYWYQQILGQGPKLLIQFQNNGVVDDSQLPKDRFSAERLKGVDSTLKIQPAKLEDSAVYLCASSGLRDRNYEQYFGPGTRLTVT.

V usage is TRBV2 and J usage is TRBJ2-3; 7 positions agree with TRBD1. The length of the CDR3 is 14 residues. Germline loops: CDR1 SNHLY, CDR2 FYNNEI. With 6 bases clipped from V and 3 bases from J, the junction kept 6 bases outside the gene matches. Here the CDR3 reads CASSRDSLTDTQYF. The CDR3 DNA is TGTGCCAGCAGCCGGGACAGTTTGACAGATACGCAGTATTTT. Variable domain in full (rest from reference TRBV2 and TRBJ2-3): EPEVTQTPSHQVTQMGQEVILRCVPISNHLYFYWYRQILGQKVEFLVSFYNNEISEKSEIFDDQFSVERPDGSNFTLKIRSTKLEDSAMYFCASSRDSLTDTQYFGPGTRLTVL.

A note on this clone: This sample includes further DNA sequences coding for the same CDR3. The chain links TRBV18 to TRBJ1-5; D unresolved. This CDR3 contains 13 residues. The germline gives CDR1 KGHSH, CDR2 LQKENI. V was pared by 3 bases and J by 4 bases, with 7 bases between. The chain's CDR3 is CASSPGGNQPQHF. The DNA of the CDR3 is TGTGCCAGCTCACCGGGAGGGAATCAGCCCCAGCATTTT.

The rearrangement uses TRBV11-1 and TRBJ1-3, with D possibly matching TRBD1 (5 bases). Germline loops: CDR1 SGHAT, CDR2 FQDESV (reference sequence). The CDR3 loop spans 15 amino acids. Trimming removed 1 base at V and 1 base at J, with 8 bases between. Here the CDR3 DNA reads TGTGCCAGCAGCTTAGACAGGAGATCTGGAAACACCATATATTTT. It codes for CASSLDRRSGNTIYF.

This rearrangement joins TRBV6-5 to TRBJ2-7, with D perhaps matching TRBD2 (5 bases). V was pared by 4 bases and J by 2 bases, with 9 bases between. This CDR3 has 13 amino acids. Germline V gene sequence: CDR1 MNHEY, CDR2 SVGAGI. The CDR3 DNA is TGTGCCAGCAGTTCCGGAGGCCCCTACGAGCAGTACTTC. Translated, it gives CASSSGGPYEQYF.

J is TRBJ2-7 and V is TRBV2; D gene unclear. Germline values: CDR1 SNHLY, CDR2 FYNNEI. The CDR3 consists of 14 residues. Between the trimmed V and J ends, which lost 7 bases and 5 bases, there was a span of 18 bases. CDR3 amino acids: CASKLGLLNDEQYF. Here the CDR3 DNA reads TGTGCCAGCAAGTTGGGCCTACTTAACGACGAGCAGTACTTC.

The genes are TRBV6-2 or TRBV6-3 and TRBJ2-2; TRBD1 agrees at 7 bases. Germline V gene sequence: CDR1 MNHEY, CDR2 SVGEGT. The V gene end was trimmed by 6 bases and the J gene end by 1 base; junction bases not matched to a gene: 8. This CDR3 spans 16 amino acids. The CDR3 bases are TGTGCCAGCAGCCAGGGACAGACCAGGAACACCGGGGAGCTGTTTTTT. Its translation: CASSQGQTRNTGELFF.

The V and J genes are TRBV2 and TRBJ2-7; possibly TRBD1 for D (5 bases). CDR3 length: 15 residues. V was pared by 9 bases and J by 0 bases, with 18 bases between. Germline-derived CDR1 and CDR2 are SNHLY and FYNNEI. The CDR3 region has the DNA TGTGCCAGTATAACCATCAGGGATTACTCCTACGAGCAGTACTTC. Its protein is CASITIRDYSYEQYF.